Sequencing of this T cell receptor (beta chain) was carried out in a study of CD8 T cells in Susac syndrome. RNA was extracted with the RNeasy kit, and a quantity of about 0.45 to 1 ug was reverse transcribed using random hexamers. TCRdb reprocessed the immunoSEQ multiplex PCR reads with MiXCR, giving one entry per CDR3 protein. This sample carries some 76,000 distinct CDR3 sequences, around 90% of them seen once, and the ten largest clones take around 0.5%. V was clipped by 6 bases and J by 9 bases; unmatched bases: 8. The CDR3 is 13 amino acids. The chain couples TRBV12-3 or TRBV12-4 to TRBJ1-1; 9 bases fit TRBD1. The receptor was derived from a human donor with multiple sclerosis. Material for sequencing was CD8+ T cells from PBMCs. The CDR3: CASSRTGDLKAFF. The CDR3 nucleotides read TGTGCCAGCAGCCGGACAGGGGACCTAAAAGCTTTCTTT.